This T cell receptor beta chain appears in the sequencing data of a study of regulatory T cells in long-lasting Graves disease. Study-wide results and limits: When disease was persistent, TRBV28, TRBJ1-2 and TRBJ2-5 were the favored segments.

The authors built TCR beta libraries using iRepertoire HTBI primers and Arm-PCR of CDR3 regions. TCRdb itself ran the multiplex PCR reads through MiXCR, one entry per CDR3 protein. Of a few hundred thousand distinct CDR3 sequences in the sample, 15% are singletons; the top ten hold under 9%. The V gene end was trimmed by 5 bases and the J gene end by 5 bases; junction bases not matched to a gene: 6. CDR3 length: 16 residues. Germline V gene lookup returns CDR1 MNHEY and CDR2 SMNVEV (reference sequence). This clonotype showed up many times. What it binds is unknown. Time point noted: newly diagnosed GD, antithyroid drugs for less than 3 months. PBMCs were the source of the RNA used for TCR sequencing. Those enrolled as patients came out of an endocrinology department in Xi'an, China. The sample also formed part of further work on T cells in Graves' hyperthyroidism and ophthalmopathy. This second report adds: Patients with ophthalmopathy were separated from those with stable hyperthyroidism by a 13 V-J model.

The chain combines TRBV27 with TRBJ2-1; 13 bases map to TRBD2. The sequence derives from a woman aged 40 to 50 with Graves disease. The sequenced sample was peripheral blood mononuclear cells (PBMCs), obtained at new diagnosis, from a patient treated with antithyroid drugs. CDR3 sequence (DNA): TGTGCCAGCAGTCCCTGGACTAGCGGGGGCCACAATGAGCAGTTCTTC. Its protein is CASSPWTSGGHNEQFF.